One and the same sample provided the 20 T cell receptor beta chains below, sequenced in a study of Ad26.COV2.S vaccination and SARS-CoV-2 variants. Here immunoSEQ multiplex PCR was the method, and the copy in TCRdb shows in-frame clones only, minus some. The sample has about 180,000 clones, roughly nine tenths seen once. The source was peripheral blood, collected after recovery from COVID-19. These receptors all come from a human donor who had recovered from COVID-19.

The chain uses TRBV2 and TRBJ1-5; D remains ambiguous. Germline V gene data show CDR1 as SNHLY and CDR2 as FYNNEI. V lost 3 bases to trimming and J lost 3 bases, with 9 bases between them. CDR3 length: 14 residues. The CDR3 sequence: CASSDVMINQPQHF. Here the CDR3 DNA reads TGTGCCAGCAGTGATGTAATGATCAATCAGCCCCAGCATTTT.

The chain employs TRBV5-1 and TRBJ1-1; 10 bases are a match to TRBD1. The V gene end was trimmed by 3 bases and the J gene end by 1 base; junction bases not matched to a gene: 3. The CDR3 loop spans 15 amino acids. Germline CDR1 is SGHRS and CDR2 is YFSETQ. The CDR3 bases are TGCGCCAGCAGCTATGGACAGGGGGGGAACACTGAAGCTTTCTTT. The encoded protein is CASSYGQGGNTEAFF.

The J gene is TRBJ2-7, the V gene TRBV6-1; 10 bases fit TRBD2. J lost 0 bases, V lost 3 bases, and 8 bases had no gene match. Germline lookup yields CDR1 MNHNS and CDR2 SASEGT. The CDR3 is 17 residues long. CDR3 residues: CASSDTAGTSASYEQYF. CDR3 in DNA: TGTGCCAGCAGTGACACCGCCGGGACTAGCGCCTCCTACGAGCAGTACTTC.

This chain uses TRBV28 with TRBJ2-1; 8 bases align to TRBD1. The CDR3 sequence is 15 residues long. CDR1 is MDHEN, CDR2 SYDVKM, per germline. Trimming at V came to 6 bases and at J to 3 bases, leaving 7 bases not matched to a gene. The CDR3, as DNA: TGTGCCAGCAGCCTCAGGACAGGGTACTACAATGAGCAGTTCTTC. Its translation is CASSLRTGYYNEQFF.

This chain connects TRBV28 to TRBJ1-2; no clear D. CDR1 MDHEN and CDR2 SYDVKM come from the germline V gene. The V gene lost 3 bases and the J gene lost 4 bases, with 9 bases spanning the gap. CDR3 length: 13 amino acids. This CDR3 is CASSFKAPYGYTF. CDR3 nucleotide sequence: TGTGCCAGCAGTTTCAAGGCCCCCTATGGCTACACCTTC.

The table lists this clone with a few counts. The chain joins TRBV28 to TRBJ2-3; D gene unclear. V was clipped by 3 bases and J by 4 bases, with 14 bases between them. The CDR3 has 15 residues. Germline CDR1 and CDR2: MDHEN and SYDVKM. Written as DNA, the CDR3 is TGTGCCAGCAGTTTCGACGTGGTGGATGCAGATACGCAGTATTTT. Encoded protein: CASSFDVVDADTQYF. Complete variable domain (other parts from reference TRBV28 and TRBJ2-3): DVKVTQSSRYLVKRTGEKVFLECVQDMDHENMFWYRQDPGLGLRLIYFSYDVKMKEKGDIPEGYSVSREKKERFSLILESASTNQTSMYLCASSFDVVDADTQYFGPGTRLTVL.

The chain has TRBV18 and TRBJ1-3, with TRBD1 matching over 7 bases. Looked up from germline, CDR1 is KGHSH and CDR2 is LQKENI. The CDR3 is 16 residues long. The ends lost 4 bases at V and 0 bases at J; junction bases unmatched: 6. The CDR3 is CASSRGGQSSGNTIYF. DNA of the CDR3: TGTGCCAGCTCACGGGGGGGACAGAGCTCTGGAAACACCATATATTTT.

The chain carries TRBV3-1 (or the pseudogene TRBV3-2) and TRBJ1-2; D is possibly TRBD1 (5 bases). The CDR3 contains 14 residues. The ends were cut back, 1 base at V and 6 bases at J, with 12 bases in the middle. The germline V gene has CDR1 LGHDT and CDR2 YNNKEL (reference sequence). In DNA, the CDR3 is TGTGCCAGCAGCCAAGTTATAGGGACGCATGGCTACACCTTC. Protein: CASSQVIGTHGYTF.

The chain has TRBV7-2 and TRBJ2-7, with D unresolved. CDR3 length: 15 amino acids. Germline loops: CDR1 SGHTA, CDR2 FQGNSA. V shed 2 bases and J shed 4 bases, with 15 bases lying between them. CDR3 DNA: TGTGCCAGCAGCTTATCGGTGGCCTCTTCGTACGAGCAGTACTTC. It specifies CASSLSVASSYEQYF.

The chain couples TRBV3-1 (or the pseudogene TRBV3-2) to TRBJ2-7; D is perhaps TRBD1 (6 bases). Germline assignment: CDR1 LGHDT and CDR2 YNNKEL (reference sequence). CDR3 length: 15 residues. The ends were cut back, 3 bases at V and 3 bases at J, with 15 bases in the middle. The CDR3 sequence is CASSHLTGKVYEQYF. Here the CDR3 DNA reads TGTGCCAGCAGCCATCTGACAGGTAAGGTCTACGAGCAGTACTTC.

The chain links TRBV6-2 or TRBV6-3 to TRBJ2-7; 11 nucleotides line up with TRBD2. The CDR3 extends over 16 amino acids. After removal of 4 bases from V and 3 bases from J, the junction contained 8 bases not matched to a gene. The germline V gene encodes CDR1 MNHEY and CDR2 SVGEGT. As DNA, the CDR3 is TGTGCCAGCAGTTCTATAACTAGCGGGGGAGTCTACGAGCAGTACTTC. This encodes CASSSITSGGVYEQYF.

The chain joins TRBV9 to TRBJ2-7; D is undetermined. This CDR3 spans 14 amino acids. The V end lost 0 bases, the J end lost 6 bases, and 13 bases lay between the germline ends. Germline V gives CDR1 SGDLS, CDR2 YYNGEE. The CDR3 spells CASSVGEGQSEQYF. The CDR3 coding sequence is TGTGCCAGCAGCGTAGGGGAAGGGCAGTCCGAGCAGTACTTC.

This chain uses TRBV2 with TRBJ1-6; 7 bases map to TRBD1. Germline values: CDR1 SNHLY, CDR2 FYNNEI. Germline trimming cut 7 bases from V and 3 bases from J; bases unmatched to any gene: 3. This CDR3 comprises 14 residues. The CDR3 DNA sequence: TGTGCCAGCAACCGACAGGGCTATAATTCACCCCTCCACTTT. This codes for CASNRQGYNSPLHF.

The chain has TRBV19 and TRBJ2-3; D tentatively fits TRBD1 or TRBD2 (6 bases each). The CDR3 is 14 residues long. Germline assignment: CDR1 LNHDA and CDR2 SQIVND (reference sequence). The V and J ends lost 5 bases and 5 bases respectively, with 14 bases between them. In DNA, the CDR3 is TGTGCCAGTAGTTCGGGGGCATTGGTAGATACGCAGTATTTT. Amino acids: CASSSGALVDTQYF.

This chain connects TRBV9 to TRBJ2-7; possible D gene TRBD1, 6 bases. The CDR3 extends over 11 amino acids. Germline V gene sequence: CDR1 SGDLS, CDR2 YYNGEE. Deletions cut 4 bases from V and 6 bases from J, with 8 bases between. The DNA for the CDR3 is TGTGCCAGCAGCTCCAGGGGCGAGCAGTACTTC. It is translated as CASSSRGEQYF.

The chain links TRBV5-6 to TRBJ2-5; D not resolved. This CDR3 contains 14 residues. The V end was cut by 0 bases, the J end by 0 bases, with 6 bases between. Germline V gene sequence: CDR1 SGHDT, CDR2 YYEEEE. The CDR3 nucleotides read TGTGCCAGCAGCTTGGAGGTATACCAAGAGACCCAGTACTTC. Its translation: CASSLEVYQETQYF. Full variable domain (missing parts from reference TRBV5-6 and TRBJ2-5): DAGVTQSPTHLIKTRGQQVTLRCSPKSGHDTVSWYQQALGQGPQFIFQYYEEEERQRGNFPDRFSGHQFPNYSSELNVNALLLGDSALYLCASSLEVYQETQYFGPGTRLLVL.

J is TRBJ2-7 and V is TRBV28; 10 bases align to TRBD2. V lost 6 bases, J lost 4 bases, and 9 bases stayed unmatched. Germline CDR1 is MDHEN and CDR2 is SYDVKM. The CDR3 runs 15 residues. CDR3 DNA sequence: TGTGCCAGCAGCCGACCTAGCGGGAGTCGGTACGAGCAGTACTTC. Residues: CASSRPSGSRYEQYF.

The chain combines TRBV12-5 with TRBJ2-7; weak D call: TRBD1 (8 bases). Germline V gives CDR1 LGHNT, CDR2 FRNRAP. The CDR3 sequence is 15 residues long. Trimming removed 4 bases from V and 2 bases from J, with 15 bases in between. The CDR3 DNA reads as TGTGCTAGTGGTTCCGACAGGGGAGGGCCCTACGAGCAGTACTTC. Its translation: CASGSDRGGPYEQYF.

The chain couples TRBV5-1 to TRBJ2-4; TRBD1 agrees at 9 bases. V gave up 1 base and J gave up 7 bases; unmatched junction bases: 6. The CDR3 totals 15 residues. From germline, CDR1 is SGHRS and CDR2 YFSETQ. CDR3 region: CASSLQGQGTNIQYF. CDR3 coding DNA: TGCGCCAGCAGCTTGCAGGGACAGGGAACTAACATTCAGTACTTC.

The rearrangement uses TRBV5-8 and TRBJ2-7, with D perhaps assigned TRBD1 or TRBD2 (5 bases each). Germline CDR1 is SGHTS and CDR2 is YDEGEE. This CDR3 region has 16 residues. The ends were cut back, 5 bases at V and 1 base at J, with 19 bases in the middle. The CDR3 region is CASSLEDTSGSYEQYF. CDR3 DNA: TGTGCCAGCAGTCTGGAGGACACCTCGGGGTCCTACGAGCAGTACTTC.